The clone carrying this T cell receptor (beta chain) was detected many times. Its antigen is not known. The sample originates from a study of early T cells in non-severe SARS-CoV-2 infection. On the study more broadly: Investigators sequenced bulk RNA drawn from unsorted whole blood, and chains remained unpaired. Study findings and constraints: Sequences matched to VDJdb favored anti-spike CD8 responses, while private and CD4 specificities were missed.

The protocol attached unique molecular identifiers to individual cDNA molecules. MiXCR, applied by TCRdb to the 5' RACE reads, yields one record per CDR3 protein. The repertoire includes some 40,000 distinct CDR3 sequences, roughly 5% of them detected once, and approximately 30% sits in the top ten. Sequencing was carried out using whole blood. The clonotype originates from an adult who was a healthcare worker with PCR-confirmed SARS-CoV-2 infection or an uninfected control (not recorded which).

Written as DNA, the CDR3 is TGTGCCAGCAGTTTCGGGGGATTGGGTTCACCCCTCCACTTT. Translated, it gives CASSFGGLGSPLHF. The chain employs TRBV27 and TRBJ1-6; a possible D gene is TRBD1 (5 bases). This CDR3 contains 14 residues. Trimming stripped 3 bases from V and 9 bases from J, with 12 bases between. The V gene's germline CDR1 is MNHEY and CDR2 SMNVEV (reference sequence).